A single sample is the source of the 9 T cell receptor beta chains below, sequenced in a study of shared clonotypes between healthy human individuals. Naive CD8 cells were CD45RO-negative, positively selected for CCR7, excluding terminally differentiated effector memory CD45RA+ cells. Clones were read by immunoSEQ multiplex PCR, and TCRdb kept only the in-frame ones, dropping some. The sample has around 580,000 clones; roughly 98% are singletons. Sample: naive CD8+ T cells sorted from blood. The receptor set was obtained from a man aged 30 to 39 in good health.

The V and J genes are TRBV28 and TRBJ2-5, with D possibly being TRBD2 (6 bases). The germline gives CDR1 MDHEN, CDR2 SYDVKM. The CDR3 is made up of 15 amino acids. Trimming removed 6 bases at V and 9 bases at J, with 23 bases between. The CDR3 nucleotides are TGTGCCAGCAGCTTGGAGGGACGGTCCGAGGAGCCCCAGTACTTC. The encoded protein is CASSLEGRSEEPQYF.

CDR3 in amino acids: CASSLPRGLFGYTF. CDR3 sequence (DNA): TGTGCCAGCAGCTTACCCCGGGGCCTATTTGGCTACACCTTC. The rearrangement uses TRBV11-3 and TRBJ1-2; D perhaps matches TRBD1 (5 bases). Looked up from germline, CDR1 is SGHNT and CDR2 is YENEEA. Trimming left V 2 bases short and J 7 bases short, with 14 bases between. The CDR3 length is 14 residues. Complete variable domain (other parts from reference TRBV11-3 and TRBJ1-2): EAGVVQSPRYKIIEKKQPVAFWCNPISGHNTLYWYLQNLGQGPELLIRYENEEAVDDSQLPKDRFSAERLKGVDSTLKIQPAELGDSAVYLCASSLPRGLFGYTFGSGTRLTVV.

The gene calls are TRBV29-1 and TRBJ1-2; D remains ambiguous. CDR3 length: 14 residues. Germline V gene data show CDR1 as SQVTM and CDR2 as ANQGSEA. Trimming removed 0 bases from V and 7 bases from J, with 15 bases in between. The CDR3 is CSVEDRTVTRGYTF. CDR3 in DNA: TGCAGCGTTGAAGATCGGACGGTCACGCGTGGCTACACCTTC.

The DNA of the CDR3 is TGTGCCATCAGTGAGCAAACGGCCGCTAGGTACGAGCAGTACTTC. As protein: CAISEQTAARYEQYF. This rearrangement joins TRBV10-3 to TRBJ2-7; unclear D gene. The CDR3 is 15 residues long. Germline lookup yields CDR1 ENHRY and CDR2 SYGVKD. Trimming removed 2 bases from V and 4 bases from J, with 15 bases in between.

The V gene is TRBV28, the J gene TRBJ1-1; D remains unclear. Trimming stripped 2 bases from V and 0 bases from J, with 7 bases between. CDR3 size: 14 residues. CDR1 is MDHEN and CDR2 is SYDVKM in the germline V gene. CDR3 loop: CASSLSQMNTEAFF. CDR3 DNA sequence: TGTGCCAGCAGTTTAAGCCAGATGAACACTGAAGCTTTCTTT.

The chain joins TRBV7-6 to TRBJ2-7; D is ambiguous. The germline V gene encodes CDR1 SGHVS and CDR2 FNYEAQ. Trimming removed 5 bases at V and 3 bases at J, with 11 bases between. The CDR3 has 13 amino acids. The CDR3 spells CASSPFPSYEQYF. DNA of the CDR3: TGTGCCAGCAGCCCGTTCCCGAGCTACGAGCAGTACTTC.

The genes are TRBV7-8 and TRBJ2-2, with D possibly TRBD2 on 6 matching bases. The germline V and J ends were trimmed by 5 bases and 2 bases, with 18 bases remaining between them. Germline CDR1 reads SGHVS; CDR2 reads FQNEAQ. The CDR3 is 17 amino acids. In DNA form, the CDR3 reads TGTGCCAGCAGCCTACCGAGGGTAGCGGTAAACACCGGGGAGCTGTTTTTT. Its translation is CASSLPRVAVNTGELFF.

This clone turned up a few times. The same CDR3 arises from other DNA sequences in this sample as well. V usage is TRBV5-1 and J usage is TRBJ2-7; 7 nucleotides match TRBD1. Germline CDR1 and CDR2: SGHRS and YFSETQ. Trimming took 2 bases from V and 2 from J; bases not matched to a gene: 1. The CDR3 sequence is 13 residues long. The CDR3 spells CASSFGTAYEQYF. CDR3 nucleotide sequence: TGCGCCAGCAGCTTTGGGACAGCCTACGAGCAGTACTTC.

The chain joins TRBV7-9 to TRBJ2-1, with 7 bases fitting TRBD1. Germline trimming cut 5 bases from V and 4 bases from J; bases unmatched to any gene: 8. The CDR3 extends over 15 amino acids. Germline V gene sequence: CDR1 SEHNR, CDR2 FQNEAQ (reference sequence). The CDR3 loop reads CASSEVPRGYNEQFF. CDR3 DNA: TGTGCCAGCAGCGAGGTACCCAGGGGGTACAATGAGCAGTTCTTC.